This T cell receptor beta chain was observed in a study of blood T cell repertoires in COVID-19. Study-wide context: PBMCs, B-cell-depleted T cells, or T cells were the source of the cDNA or gDNA that made up the material.

Libraries were prepared by immunoSEQ multiplex PCR; TCRdb keeps only in-frame clonotypes and omits some of them. Of about 180,000 clones listed, nearly 90% are singletons. CDR1 and CDR2 from the germline V gene are MDHEN and SYDVKM. V trimming: 2 bases; J trimming: 6 bases; junction bases outside the gene matches: 0. This CDR3 has 12 amino acids. The sample consisted of peripheral blood. The gene calls are TRBV28 and TRBJ1-2; 7 bases match TRBD1. This clonotype was sampled from a man younger than 35 who had recovered from COVID-19. The CDR3 nucleotides are TGTGCCAGCAGTTTAGACAGGGATGGCTACACCTTC. It yields the protein CASSLDRDGYTF.